Sequencing of this TCR beta chain was carried out in a study of cytomegalovirus exposure and HLA in healthy donors. At the level of the study: Of some 360 genotyped donors, around 84% clustered with self-reported Caucasian donors.

Details on this clone: What it binds is not known.

The study, taken as a whole, reports: For most subjects, TCR beta sequences were reported to predict HLA-A and HLA-B alleles with accuracy.

V was pared by 4 bases and J by 2 bases, with 11 bases between. The CDR3 covers 14 residues. Per the germline V gene, CDR1 is MGHDK and CDR2 is SYGVNS. Vbeta (60) and Jbeta (13) primers were used in the PCR. The table came from immunoSEQ multiplex PCR; TCRdb's copy has only in-frame clones and leaves some out. This repertoire shows about 140,000 clones, over 75% found once; its top ten account for over 2%. This TCR was recovered from a man aged 25-40 years in good health and CMV-seronegative. The sequenced sample was PBMCs. The chain couples TRBV25-1 to TRBJ2-5, with D perhaps TRBD2 (6 bases). The DNA for the CDR3 is TGTGCCAGCAGTGGGTTCCGGGAGCAAGAGACCCAGTACTTC. Protein sequence: CASSGFREQETQYF.